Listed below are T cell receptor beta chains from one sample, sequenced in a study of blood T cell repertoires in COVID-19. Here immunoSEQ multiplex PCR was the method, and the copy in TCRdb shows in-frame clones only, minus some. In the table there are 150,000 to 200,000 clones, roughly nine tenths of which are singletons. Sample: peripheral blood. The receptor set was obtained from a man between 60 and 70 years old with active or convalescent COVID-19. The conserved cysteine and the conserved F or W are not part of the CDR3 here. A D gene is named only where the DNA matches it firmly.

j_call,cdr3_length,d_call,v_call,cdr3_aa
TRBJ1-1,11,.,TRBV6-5,ASSYSRGTEAF
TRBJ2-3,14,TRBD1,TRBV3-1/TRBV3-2,ASSQLPGTATDTQY
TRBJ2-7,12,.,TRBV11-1,ASSLGEETYEQY
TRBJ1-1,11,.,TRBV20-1,SASRGGNTEAF
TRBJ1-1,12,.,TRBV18,ASSPNYQGTEAF
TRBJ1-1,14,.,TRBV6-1,ASSEVQGMGNTEAF
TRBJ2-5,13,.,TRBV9,ASSSSRHFQETQY
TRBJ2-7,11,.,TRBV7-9,ASSLALGTEQY
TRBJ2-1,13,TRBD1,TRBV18,ASSPPGQGVYEQF
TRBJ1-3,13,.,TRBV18,ASSPQGLVRNTIY
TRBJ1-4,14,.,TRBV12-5,ASGLVRGQKSEKLF
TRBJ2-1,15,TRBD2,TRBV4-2,ASSQSLSSGGPNEQF
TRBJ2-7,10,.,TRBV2,ASSEGPYEQY
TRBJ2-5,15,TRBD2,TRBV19,ASSSRLAGTEVETQY
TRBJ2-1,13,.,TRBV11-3,ASSLDPGLYNEQF
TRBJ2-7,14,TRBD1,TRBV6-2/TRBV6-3,ASSDAPGQGAREQY
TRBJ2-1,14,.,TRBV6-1,ASTEEGQGWGNEQF
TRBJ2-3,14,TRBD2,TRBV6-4,ASSLGLAGSTDTQY
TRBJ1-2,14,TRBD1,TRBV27,ASTLMGQGGPYGYT
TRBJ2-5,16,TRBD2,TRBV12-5,ASGFEGLAGVFGETQY
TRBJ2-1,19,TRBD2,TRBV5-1,ASSLAGGLAGGDRSYNEQF
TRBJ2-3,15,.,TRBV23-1,ASSQSPGTLSTDTQY
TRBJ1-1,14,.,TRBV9,ASSGSTGSWNTEAF
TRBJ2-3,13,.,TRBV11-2,ASSSWQADADTQY
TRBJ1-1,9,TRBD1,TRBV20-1,SAPDRVSAF
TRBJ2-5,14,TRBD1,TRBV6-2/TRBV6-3,ASSYPGTGRRETQY
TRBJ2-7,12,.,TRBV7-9,ASSRGRGSYEQY
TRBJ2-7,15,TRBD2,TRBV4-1,ASSPFWTSPGSYEQY
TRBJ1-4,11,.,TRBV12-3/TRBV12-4,ASSIGGWGKLF
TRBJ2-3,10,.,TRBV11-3,ASSKGADTQY
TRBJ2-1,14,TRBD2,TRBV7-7,ASSLVLAGGYNEQF
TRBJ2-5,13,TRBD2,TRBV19,ASSPGTSFIETQY